This T cell receptor beta chain was identified in a study of shared clonotypes between healthy human individuals. Overall study findings and caveats: On the whole, naive subsets had larger estimated richness than memory subsets had.

Details on this clone: Antigen unknown.

The CDR3 covers 16 residues. V gave up 1 base and J gave up 3 bases, with 13 bases separating them. Germline CDR1 is SGHDT and CDR2 is YYEEEE. As handled by the study authors: From ImmunoSEQ came sequences covering only the junction and carrying no quality scores, so filtering differed. The protocol was immunoSEQ multiplex PCR, while the TCRdb copy is restricted to in-frame clones and leaves out a portion. The V and J calls and the clone size are those of that table, but D and trimming were determined from the DNA. In the table there are about 2 million clones, roughly 96% of which are singletons. The sequence derives from a man aged 18 to 30 in good health. The chain combines TRBV5-6 with TRBJ2-2; TRBD1 might be the D (6 bases). The sample was naive CD4+ T cells sorted from blood. Regarding subset: CD45RA+ positively selected. The CDR3 spells CASSLIRGFDTGELFF. Here the CDR3 DNA reads TGTGCCAGCAGCTTGATAAGGGGGTTTGACACCGGGGAGCTGTTTTTT.